Listed below are T cell receptor beta chains from one sample, sequenced in a study of response to subunit inactivated influenza vaccine. TCRdb processed the RT-PCR reads anew with MiXCR; each CDR3 protein has one entry. The sample holds 700,000 to 800,000 distinct CDR3 sequences, 15% to 20% seen once. Source: PBMCs from blood, taken approximately 5 days after vaccination. The receptors derive from a man between 50 and 59 years old who received an inactivated influenza vaccine. Each CDR3 is given with its conserved first and last residue. D genes are given only for firm matches. A row's size may be missing; if present it is once, few, many or a size class.

>14|TRBV6-5|NA|once|TRBJ2-3
CASSHGVGADTQYF
TGTGCCAGCAGTCACGGGGTGGGGGCAGATACGCAGTATTTT
>18|TRBV4-2|TRBD2|NA|TRBJ2-7
CASSQGALAGVRSYEQYF
TGTGCCAGCAGCCAAGGTGCACTAGCGGGGGTTCGCTCCTACGAGCAGTACTTC
>15|TRBV7-9|NA|NA|TRBJ2-7
CASSLNPGVLHEQYF
TGTGCCAGCAGCTTGAATCCAGGGGTACTCCACGAGCAGTACTTC
>14|TRBV7-9|NA|few|TRBJ2-7
CASTRQGINYEQYF
TGTGCCAGCACCCGACAAGGGATAAACTACGAGCAGTACTTC
>17|TRBV7-2|TRBD2|few|TRBJ2-1
CASSLWLAGGQYNEQFF
TGTGCCAGCAGCTTATGGCTAGCGGGGGGTCAGTACAATGAGCAGTTCTTC
>13|TRBV18|NA|NA|TRBJ2-1
CASSHGPTREQFF
TGTGCCAGCTCTCACGGCCCGACTCGAGAGCAGTTCTTC
>16|TRBV12-3/TRBV12-4|TRBD1|NA|TRBJ1-2
CASSSFGRGDSIGYTF
TGTGCCAGCAGTTCCTTCGGCAGGGGGGATTCCATTGGCTACACCTTC
>16|TRBV20-1|TRBD2|many|TRBJ2-3
CSARRTSGRVSYTQYF
TGCAGTGCTAGAAGGACTAGCGGGAGGGTCTCATATACGCAGTATTTT
>13|TRBV20-1|NA|few|TRBJ2-1
CSAPIAVGDEQFF
TGCAGTGCTCCAATAGCGGTCGGAGATGAGCAGTTCTTC
>17|TRBV15|TRBD2|NA|TRBJ2-1
CATSRVGGTSSYNEQFF
TGTGCCACCAGCAGAGTGGGTGGGACTAGCTCCTACAATGAGCAGTTCTTC
>13|TRBV10-3|NA|few|TRBJ2-1
CAISEQLYNEQFF
TGTGCCATCAGTGAACAGCTATACAATGAGCAGTTCTTC
>14|TRBV6-1|NA|many|TRBJ2-5
CASSTAWVKETQYF
TGTGCCAGCAGTACGGCGTGGGTTAAAGAGACCCAGTACTTC
>16|TRBV10-3|TRBD2|few|TRBJ2-5
CAASPGERGDWETQYF
TGTGCCGCCTCCCCGGGGGAGCGGGGGGACTGGGAGACCCAGTACTTC
>15|TRBV5-1|NA|few|TRBJ2-5
CASSLADLAQETQYF
TGCGCCAGCAGCTTGGCCGATTTGGCGCAAGAGACCCAGTACTTC
>16|TRBV4-3|TRBD2|many|TRBJ2-1
CASSHEVGGSPNEQFF
TGCGCCAGCAGCCACGAAGTCGGCGGGAGTCCCAATGAGCAGTTCTTC
>20|TRBV11-2|NA|many|TRBJ2-1
CASSLVAYRLTRTDYNEQFF
TGTGCCAGCAGCTTAGTAGCATATCGCCTGACCCGGACGGACTACAATGAGCAGTTCTTC
>12|TRBV5-4|NA|few|TRBJ1-2
CASSADGYGYTF
TGTGCCAGCAGCGCGGACGGCTATGGCTACACCTTC
>13|TRBV20-1|NA|many|TRBJ2-3
CSARGTSTDTQYF
TGCAGTGCTAGGGGGACTAGCACAGATACGCAGTATTTT
>17|TRBV13|TRBD2|NA|TRBJ2-1
CASSFYVGLAELDEQFF
TGTGCCAGCAGCTTTTATGTGGGACTAGCGGAACTCGATGAGCAGTTCTTC
>14|TRBV15|NA|few|TRBJ2-3
CATSRVGGEDTQYF
TGTGCCACCAGCAGAGTGGGGGGTGAAGATACGCAGTATTTT
>16|TRBV5-1|NA|few|TRBJ2-7
CASTTKEWDTLHEQYF
TGCGCCAGCACCACCAAGGAATGGGACACCCTTCACGAGCAGTACTTC
>16|TRBV7-6|NA|NA|TRBJ2-1
CASSPAVSPPRNEQFF
TGTGCCAGCAGCCCGGCGGTTAGTCCTCCTCGCAATGAGCAGTTCTTC
>15|TRBV4-3|NA|many|TRBJ2-1
CASSQDQATNNEQFF
TGCGCCAGCAGCCAAGATCAGGCAACTAACAATGAGCAGTTCTTC
>17|TRBV3-1|TRBD1|NA|TRBJ2-5
CASSPVQRTGRHETQYF
TGTGCCAGCAGCCCCGTCCAACGGACAGGACGTCATGAGACCCAGTACTTC
>16|TRBV7-6|TRBD2|NA|TRBJ2-7
CASSLASGLAGYEQYF
TGTGCCAGCAGCTTAGCTTCGGGACTAGCGGGCTACGAGCAGTACTTC
>15|TRBV6-1|NA|few|TRBJ2-2
CASGHTYRNTGELFF
TGTGCCAGCGGTCATACCTATAGAAACACCGGGGAGCTGTTTTTT
>13|TRBV6-1|NA|NA|TRBJ2-6
CASKGAGANVLTF
TGTGCCAGCAAGGGAGCTGGGGCCAACGTCCTGACTTTC
>11|TRBV3-1|NA|NA|TRBJ1-5
CASSQRQPQHF
TGTGCCAGCAGCCAAAGGCAGCCCCAGCATTTT
>14|TRBV5-1|TRBD2|many|TRBJ2-2
CASSETSVAGELFF
TGCGCCAGCTCCGAGACTAGCGTGGCCGGGGAGCTGTTTTTT
>15|TRBV4-1|NA|NA|TRBJ2-7
CASSQGLDLQYEQYF
TGCGCCAGCAGCCAAGGCTTGGACTTACAGTACGAGCAGTACTTC
>14|TRBV10-3|TRBD2|NA|TRBJ2-5
CAATSGGIKETQYF
TGTGCCGCGACTAGCGGGGGCATAAAAGAGACCCAGTACTTC
>11|TRBV20-1|NA|NA|TRBJ2-7
CSVTQNYEQYF
TGCAGTGTTACCCAGAATTACGAGCAGTACTTC
>16|TRBV27|TRBD1|few|TRBJ2-1
CASSPGVTGGYNEQFF
TGTGCCAGCAGCCCAGGTGTGACAGGGGGTTACAATGAGCAGTTCTTC
>16|TRBV2|TRBD1|NA|TRBJ2-7
CASTEPGQGGSYEQYF
TGTGCCAGCACCGAGCCCGGACAGGGGGGCTCCTACGAGCAGTACTTC
>12|TRBV7-2|NA|NA|TRBJ2-4
CASSSGNWVQYF
TGTGCCAGCAGCAGTGGGAACTGGGTACAGTACTTC
>14|TRBV20-1|TRBD2|few|TRBJ2-7
CSARVRLAGYEQYF
TGCAGTGCTAGGGTCCGACTAGCGGGATACGAGCAGTACTTC
>16|TRBV15|TRBD1|NA|TRBJ2-7
CATSRGPGQAYSEQYF
TGTGCCACCAGCAGAGGTCCGGGACAGGCGTATTCGGAGCAGTACTTC
>14|TRBV12-3/TRBV12-4|NA|few|TRBJ2-5
CASSRSAAGETQYF
TGTGCCAGCAGTCGCTCGGCCGCGGGAGAGACCCAGTACTTC
>11|TRBV5-3|TRBD1|once|TRBJ1-1
CAGYRGTEAFF
TGTGCCGGATACAGGGGAACTGAAGCTTTCTTT
>16|TRBV3-1|TRBD1|few|TRBJ2-1
CASSPRTGKSYNEQFF
TGTGCCAGCAGCCCCCGGACAGGGAAGTCCTACAATGAGCAGTTCTTC
>14|TRBV18|NA|NA|TRBJ2-7
CASSPPAIGYEQYF
TGTGCCAGCTCACCACCGGCAATTGGGTACGAGCAGTACTTC
>15|TRBV6-5|NA|few|TRBJ2-3
CASSLTGLGGDTQYF
TGTGCCAGCAGCCTCACAGGGCTGGGGGGGGATACGCAGTATTTT
>13|TRBV28|TRBD2|NA|TRBJ2-7
CASRLRGRGEQYF
TGTGCCAGCAGACTTAGAGGGAGGGGCGAGCAGTACTTC
>16|TRBV11-1|TRBD2|NA|TRBJ2-1
CASSDRGLAGYNEQFF
TGTGCCAGCAGCGACCGGGGACTAGCGGGGTACAATGAGCAGTTCTTC
>15|TRBV12-3/TRBV12-4|TRBD2|many|TRBJ2-5
CASSPGLGGPETQYF
TGTGCCAGCAGCCCAGGACTAGGCGGCCCAGAGACCCAGTACTTC
>14|TRBV6-2/TRBV6-3|TRBD2|NA|TRBJ2-7
CASRLTSGSYEQYF
TGTGCCAGCAGGCTGACTAGCGGGAGTTACGAGCAGTACTTC
>10|TRBV29-1|NA|NA|TRBJ1-2
CSVAGLGYTF
TGCAGCGTTGCTGGGCTTGGCTACACCTTC
>12|TRBV20-1|NA|few|TRBJ2-7
CSARVLFYEQYF
TGCAGTGCTAGGGTTCTTTTTTACGAGCAGTACTTC
>15|TRBV7-2|TRBD2|few|TRBJ2-3
CASSRTSGSGDTQYF
TGTGCCAGCAGCCGGACTAGCGGGAGTGGAGATACGCAGTATTTT
>14|TRBV6-1|TRBD1|few|TRBJ1-1
CASSVTGANTEAFF
TGTGCCAGCAGTGTCACAGGGGCTAACACTGAAGCTTTCTTT
>15|TRBV7-9|TRBD2|NA|TRBJ2-5
CASSLLGGTQETQYF
TGTGCCAGCAGCTTATTGGGGGGGACCCAAGAGACCCAGTACTTC
>15|TRBV18|NA|few|TRBJ2-7
CASSPPGYPSYEQYF
TGTGCCAGCTCACCACCCGGCTACCCATCCTACGAGCAGTACTTC
>13|TRBV29-1|TRBD1|many|TRBJ2-5
CSAQGRITETQYF
TGCAGCGCACAGGGGCGAATTACGGAGACCCAGTACTTC
>16|TRBV4-3|NA|few|TRBJ2-2
CASSQDFRRNTGELFF
TGCGCCAGCAGCCAAGATTTTAGGAGGAACACCGGGGAGCTGTTTTTT
>11|TRBV30|NA|NA|TRBJ2-3
CAWSPWDTQYF
TGTGCCTGGAGTCCATGGGATACGCAGTATTTT